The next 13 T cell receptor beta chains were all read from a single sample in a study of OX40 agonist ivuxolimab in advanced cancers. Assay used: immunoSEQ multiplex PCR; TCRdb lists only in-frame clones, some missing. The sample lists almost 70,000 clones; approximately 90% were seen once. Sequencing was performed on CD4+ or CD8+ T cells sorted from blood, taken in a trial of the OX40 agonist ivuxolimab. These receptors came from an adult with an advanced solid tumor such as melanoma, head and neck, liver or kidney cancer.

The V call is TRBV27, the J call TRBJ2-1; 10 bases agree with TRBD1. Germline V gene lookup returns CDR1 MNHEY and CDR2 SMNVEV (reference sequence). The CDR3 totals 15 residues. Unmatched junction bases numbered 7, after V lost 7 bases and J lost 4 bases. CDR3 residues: CASKPTGGSYNEQFF. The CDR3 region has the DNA TGTGCCAGCAAACCGACAGGGGGCTCGTACAATGAGCAGTTCTTC.

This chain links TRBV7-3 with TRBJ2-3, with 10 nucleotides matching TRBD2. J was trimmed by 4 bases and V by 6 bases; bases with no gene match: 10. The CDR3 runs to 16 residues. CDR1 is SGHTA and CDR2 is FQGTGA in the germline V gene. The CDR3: CASSPLAGAGADTQYF. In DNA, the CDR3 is TGTGCCAGCAGTCCTCTAGCGGGAGCGGGGGCAGATACGCAGTATTTT.

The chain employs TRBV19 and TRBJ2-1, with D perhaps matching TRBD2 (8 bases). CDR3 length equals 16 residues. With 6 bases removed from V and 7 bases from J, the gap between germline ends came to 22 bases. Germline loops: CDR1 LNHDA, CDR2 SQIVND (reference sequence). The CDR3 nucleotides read TGTGCCAGTAGCCAGAACAGGGGCCGGGGGGGGAATGAGCAGTTCTTC. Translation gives CASSQNRGRGGNEQFF.

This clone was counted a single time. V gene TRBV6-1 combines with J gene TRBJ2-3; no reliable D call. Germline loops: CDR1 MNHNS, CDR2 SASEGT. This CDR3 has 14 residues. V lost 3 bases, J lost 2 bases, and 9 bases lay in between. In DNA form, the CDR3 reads TGTGCCAGCAGTGATTTTACGTACACAGATACGCAGTATTTT. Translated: CASSDFTYTDTQYF.

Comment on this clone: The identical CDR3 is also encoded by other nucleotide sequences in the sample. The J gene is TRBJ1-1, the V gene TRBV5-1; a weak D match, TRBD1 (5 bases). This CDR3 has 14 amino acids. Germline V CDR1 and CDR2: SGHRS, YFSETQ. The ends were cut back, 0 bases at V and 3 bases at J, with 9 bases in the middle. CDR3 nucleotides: TGCGCCAGCAGCTTGGGGCGGGGGGACACTGAAGCTTTCTTT. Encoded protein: CASSLGRGDTEAFF.

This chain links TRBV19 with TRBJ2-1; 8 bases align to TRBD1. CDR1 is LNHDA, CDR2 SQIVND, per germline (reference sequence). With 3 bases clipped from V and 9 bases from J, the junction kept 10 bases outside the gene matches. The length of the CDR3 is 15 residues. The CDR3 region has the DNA TGTGCCAGTAGTATGCGGACAGGGCCGAGTATTGAGCAGTTCTTC. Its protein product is CASSMRTGPSIEQFF.

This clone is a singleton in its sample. CDR3 region: CASSFGRAYGYTF. The CDR3 region has the DNA TGTGCCAGCAGTTTCGGCAGGGCGTATGGCTACACCTTC. J is TRBJ1-2 and V is TRBV27; D may be TRBD1 (5 bases). The CDR3 covers 13 residues. Per the germline V gene, CDR1 is MNHEY and CDR2 is SMNVEV (reference sequence). Trimming removed 3 bases at V and 5 bases at J, with 10 bases between.

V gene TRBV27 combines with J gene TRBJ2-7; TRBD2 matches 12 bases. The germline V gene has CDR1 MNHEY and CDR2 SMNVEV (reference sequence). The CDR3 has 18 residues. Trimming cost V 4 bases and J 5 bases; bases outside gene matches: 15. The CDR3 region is CASSSRQDRTSGINEQYF. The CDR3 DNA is TGTGCCAGCAGTTCCAGACAGGATAGGACTAGCGGGATCAACGAGCAGTACTTC.

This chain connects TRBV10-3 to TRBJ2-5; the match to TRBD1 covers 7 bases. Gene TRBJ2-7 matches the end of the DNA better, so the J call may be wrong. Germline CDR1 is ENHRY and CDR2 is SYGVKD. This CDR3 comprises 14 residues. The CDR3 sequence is CAISEGQVSYEQYF. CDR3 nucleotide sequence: TGTGCCATCAGTGAGGGACAGGTGTCCTACGAGCAGTACTTC.

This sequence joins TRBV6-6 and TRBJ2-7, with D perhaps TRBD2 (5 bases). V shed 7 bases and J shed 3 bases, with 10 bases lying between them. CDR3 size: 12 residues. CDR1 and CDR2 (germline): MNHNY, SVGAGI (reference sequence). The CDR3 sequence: CASNGGGYEQYF. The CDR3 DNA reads TGTGCCAGCAACGGAGGAGGCTACGAGCAGTACTTC.

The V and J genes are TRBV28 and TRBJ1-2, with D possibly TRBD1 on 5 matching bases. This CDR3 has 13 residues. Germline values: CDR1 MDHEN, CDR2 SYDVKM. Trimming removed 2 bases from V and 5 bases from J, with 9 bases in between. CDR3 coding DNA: TGTGCCAGCAGTTTACGGGGCCTATATGGCTACACCTTC. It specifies CASSLRGLYGYTF.

The CDR3 DNA reads as TGTGCCAGCTCACCACTTATGGGAGGAGCCATTGCCTACGAGCAGTACTTC. It encodes CASSPLMGGAIAYEQYF. The rearrangement joins TRBV18 to TRBJ2-7; TRBD2 might be the D (6 bases). V dropped 1 base and J dropped 2 bases, with 18 bases sitting between them. Looked up from germline, CDR1 is KGHSH and CDR2 is LQKENI. The CDR3 has 17 amino acids.

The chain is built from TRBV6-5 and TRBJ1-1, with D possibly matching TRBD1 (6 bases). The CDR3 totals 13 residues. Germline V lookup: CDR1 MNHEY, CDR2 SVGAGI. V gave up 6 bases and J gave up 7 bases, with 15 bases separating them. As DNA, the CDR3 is TGTGCCAGCAGCTCAGCCACAGGGTTTGAAGCTTTCTTT. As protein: CASSSATGFEAFF.